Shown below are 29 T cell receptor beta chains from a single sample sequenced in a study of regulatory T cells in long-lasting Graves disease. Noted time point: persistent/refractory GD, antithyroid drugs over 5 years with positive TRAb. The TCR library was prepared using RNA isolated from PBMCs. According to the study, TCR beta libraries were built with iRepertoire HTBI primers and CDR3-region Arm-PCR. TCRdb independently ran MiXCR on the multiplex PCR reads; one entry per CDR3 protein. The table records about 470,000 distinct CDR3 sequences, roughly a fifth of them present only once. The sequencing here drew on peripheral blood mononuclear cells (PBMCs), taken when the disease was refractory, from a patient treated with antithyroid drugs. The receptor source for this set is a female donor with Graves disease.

This chain's CDR3 is CSAENSGYEQYF. The CDR3 region has the DNA TGCAGTGCTGAAAACAGTGGCTACGAGCAGTACTTC. V gene TRBV20-1 combines with J gene TRBJ2-7; D not certain. The CDR3 runs to 12 residues. CDR1 DFQATT and CDR2 SNEGSKA come from the germline V gene (reference sequence). V gave up 5 bases and J gave up 3 bases, with 11 bases separating them.

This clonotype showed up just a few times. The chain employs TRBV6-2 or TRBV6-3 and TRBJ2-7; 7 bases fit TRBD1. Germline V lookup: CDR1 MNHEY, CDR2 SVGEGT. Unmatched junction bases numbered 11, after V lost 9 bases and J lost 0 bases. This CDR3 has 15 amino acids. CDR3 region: CASEGDSFSSYEQYF. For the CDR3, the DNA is TGTGCCAGTGAAGGGGACAGTTTCAGCTCCTACGAGCAGTACTTC.

The CDR3 reads CASSFVLAGVMKTQYF. As DNA, the CDR3 is TGTGCCAGCAGTTTTGTTTTAGCGGGGGTTATGAAGACCCAGTACTTC. The J gene is TRBJ2-5, the V gene TRBV28; 9 bases align to TRBD2. The V gene end was trimmed by 3 bases and the J gene end by 6 bases; junction bases not matched to a gene: 11. This CDR3 has 16 residues. The germline CDR1 and CDR2 sequences are MDHEN and SYDVKM. Full variable domain (remainder filled in from reference TRBV28 and TRBJ2-5): DVKVTQSSRYLVKRTGEKVFLECVQDMDHENMFWYRQDPGLGLRLIYFSYDVKMKEKGDIPEGYSVSREKKERFSLILESASTNQTSMYLCASSFVLAGVMKTQYFGPGTRLLVL.

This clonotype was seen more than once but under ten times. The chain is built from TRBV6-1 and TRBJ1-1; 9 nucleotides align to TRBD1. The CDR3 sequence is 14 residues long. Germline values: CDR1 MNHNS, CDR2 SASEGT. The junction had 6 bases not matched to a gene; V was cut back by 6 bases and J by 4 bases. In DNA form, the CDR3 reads TGTGCCAGCAGCCCCGGACAGGGGCCCACTGAAGCTTTCTTT. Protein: CASSPGQGPTEAFF.

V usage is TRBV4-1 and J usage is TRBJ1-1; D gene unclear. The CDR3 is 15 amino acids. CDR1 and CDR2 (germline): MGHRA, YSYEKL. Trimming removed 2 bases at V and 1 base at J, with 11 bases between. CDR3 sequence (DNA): TGCGCCAGCAGCCAAAACCCAAACCCGAACACTGAAGCTTTCTTT. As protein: CASSQNPNPNTEAFF.

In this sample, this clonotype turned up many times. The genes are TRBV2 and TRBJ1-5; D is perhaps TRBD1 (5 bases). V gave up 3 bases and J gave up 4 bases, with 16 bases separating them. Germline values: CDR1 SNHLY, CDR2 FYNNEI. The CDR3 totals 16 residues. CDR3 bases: TGTGCCAGCAGTGACGACACGGGGGGTGGAAATCAGCCCCAGCATTTT. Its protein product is CASSDDTGGGNQPQHF. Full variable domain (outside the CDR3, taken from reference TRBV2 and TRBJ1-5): EPEVTQTPSHQVTQMGQEVILRCVPISNHLYFYWYRQILGQKVEFLVSFYNNEISEKSEIFDDQFSVERPDGSNFTLKIRSTKLEDSAMYFCASSDDTGGGNQPQHFGDGTRLSIL.

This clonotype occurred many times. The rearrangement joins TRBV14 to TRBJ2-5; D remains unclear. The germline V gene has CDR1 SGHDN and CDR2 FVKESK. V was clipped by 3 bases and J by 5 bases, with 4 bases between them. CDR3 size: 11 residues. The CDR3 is CASSHSETQYF. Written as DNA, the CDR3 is TGTGCCAGCAGCCATTCGGAGACCCAGTACTTC.

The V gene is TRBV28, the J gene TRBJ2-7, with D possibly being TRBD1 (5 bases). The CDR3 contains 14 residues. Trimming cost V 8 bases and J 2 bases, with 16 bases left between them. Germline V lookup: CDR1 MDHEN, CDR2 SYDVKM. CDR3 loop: CASVQGDNTYEQYF. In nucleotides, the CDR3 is TGTGCCAGCGTGCAGGGCGATAATACCTACGAGCAGTACTTC.

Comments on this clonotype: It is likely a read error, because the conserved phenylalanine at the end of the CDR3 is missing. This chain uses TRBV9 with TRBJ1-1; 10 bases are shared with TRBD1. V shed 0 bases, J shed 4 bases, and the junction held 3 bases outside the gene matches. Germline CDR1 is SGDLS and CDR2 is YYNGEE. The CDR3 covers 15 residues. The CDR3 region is CASSVGGDRGTEAFL. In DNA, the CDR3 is TGTGCCAGCAGCGTAGGGGGGGACAGGGGCACTGAAGCTTTCCTT.

The DNA of the CDR3 is TGTGCCAGTAGTATAAATTGGCGGACAGGGGTCAACACCGGGGAGCTGTTTTTT. As protein: CASSINWRTGVNTGELFF. The chain links TRBV19 to TRBJ2-2, with 9 bases fitting TRBD1. CDR3 length: 18 amino acids. V lost 2 bases to trimming and J lost 2 bases; unmatched junction nucleotides: 9. CDR1 and CDR2 from the germline V gene are LNHDA and SQIVND (reference sequence).

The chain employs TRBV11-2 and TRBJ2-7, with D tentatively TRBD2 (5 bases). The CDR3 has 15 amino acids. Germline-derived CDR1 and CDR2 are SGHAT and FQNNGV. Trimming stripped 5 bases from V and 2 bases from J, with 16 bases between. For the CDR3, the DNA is TGTGCCAGCAGCCTCAAGGAGGCGGTTGCCTACGAGCAGTACTTC. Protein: CASSLKEAVAYEQYF.

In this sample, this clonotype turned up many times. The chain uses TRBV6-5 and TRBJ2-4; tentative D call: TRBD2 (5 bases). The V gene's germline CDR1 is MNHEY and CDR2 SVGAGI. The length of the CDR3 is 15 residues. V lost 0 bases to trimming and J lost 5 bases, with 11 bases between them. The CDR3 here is CASSYSGDWENIQYF. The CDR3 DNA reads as TGTGCCAGCAGTTACTCCGGGGATTGGGAAAACATTCAGTACTTC.

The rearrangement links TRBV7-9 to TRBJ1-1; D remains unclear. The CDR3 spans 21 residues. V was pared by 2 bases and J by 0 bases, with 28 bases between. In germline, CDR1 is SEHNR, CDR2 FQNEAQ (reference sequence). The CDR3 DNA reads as TGTGCCAGCAGCTTAATTTTACTGGGAGGGAGTCCCCACCCAATGAACACTGAAGCTTTCTTT. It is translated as CASSLILLGGSPHPMNTEAFF.

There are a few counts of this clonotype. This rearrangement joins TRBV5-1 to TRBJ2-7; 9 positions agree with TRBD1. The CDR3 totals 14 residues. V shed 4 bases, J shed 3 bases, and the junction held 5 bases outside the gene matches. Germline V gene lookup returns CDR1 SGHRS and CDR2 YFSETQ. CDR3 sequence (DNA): TGCGCCAGCAGCCGCGGGACAGGGCACTACGAGCAGTACTTC. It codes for CASSRGTGHYEQYF.

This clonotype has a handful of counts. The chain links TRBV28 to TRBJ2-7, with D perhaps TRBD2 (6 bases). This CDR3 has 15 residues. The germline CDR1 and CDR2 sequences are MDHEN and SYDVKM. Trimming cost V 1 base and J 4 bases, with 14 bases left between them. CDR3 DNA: TGTGCCAGCAGTTTATCTCTCAGCGGGCTTTACGAGCAGTACTTC. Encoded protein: CASSLSLSGLYEQYF.

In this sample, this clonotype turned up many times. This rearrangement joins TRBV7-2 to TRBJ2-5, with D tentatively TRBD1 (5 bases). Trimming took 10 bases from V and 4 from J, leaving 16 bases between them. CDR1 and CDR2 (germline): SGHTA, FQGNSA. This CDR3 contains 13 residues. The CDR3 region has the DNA TGTGCCAATGCTCTGGCAGGGCTAGAGACCCAGTACTTC. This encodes CANALAGLETQYF.

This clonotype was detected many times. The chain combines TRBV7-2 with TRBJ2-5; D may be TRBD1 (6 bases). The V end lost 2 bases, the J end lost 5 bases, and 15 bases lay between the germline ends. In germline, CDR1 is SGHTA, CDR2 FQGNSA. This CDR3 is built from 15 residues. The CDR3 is CASSLRGSYGETQYF. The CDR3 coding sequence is TGTGCCAGCAGCTTAAGGGGGAGCTATGGCGAGACCCAGTACTTC.

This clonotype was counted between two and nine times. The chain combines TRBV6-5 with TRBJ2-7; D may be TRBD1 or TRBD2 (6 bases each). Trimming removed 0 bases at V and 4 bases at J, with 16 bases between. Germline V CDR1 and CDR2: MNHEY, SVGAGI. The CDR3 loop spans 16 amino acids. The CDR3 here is CASSYSRGVAGYEQYF. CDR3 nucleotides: TGTGCCAGCAGTTACTCGAGGGGGGTGGCGGGATACGAGCAGTACTTC.

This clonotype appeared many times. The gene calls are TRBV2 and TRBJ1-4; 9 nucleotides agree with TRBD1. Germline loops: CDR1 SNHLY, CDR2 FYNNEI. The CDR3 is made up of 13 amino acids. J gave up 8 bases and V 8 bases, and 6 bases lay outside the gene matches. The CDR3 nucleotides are TGTGCCAGCCGGGACAGGGAGGCGGAAAAACTGTTTTTT. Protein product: CASRDREAEKLFF.

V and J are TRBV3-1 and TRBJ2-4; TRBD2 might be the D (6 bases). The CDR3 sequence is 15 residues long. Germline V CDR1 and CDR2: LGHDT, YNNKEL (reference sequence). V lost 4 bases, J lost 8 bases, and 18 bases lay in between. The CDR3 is CASSPRGGRSDIQYF. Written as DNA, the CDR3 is TGTGCCAGCAGCCCCCGGGGAGGAAGGTCGGACATTCAGTACTTC.

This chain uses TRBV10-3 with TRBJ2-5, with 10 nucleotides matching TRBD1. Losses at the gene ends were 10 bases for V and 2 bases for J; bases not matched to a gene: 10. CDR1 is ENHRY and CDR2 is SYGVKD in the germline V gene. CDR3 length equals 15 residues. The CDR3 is CATGTGVDTQETQYF. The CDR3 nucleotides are TGTGCCACCGGGACAGGGGTTGACACGCAAGAGACCCAGTACTTC.

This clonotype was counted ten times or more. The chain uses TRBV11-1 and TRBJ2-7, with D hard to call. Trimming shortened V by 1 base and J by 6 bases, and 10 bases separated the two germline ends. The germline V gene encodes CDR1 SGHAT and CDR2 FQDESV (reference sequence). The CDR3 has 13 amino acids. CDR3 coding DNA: TGTGCCAGCAGCTTAGGGTTGACTCCCGAGCAGTACTTC. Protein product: CASSLGLTPEQYF.

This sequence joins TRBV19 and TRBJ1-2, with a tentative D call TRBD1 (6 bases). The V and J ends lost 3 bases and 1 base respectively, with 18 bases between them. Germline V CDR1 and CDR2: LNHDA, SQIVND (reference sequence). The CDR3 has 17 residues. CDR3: CASSMIPGAEFNYGYTF. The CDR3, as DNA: TGTGCCAGTAGTATGATTCCAGGGGCAGAGTTTAACTATGGCTACACCTTC.

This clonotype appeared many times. CDR3: CASSPTANTYGYTF. The CDR3 DNA reads as TGTGCCAGCAGCCCAACAGCAAACACCTATGGCTACACCTTC. V gene TRBV11-1 combines with J gene TRBJ1-2; no definite D call. V dropped 5 bases and J dropped 4 bases, with 14 bases sitting between them. Germline V lookup: CDR1 SGHAT, CDR2 FQDESV (reference sequence). The CDR3 is 14 residues long.

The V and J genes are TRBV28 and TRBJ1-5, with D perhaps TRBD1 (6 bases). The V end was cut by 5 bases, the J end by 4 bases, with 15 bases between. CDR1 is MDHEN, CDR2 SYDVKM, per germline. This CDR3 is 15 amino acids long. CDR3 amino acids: CASSPPGHPNQPQHF. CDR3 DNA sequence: TGTGCCAGCAGTCCTCCGGGACACCCTAATCAGCCCCAGCATTTT.

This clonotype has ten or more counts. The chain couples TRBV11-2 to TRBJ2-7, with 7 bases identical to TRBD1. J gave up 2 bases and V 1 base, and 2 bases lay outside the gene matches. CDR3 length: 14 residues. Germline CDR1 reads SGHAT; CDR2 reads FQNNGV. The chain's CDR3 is CASSLVGQTYEQYF. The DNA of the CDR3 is TGTGCCAGCAGCTTAGTGGGACAGACCTACGAGCAGTACTTC.

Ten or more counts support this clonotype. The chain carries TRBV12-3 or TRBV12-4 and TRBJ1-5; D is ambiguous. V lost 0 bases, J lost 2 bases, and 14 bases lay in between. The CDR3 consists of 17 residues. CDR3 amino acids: CASSLAKMGGGNQPQHF. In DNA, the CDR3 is TGTGCCAGCAGTTTAGCGAAGATGGGTGGAGGCAATCAGCCCCAGCATTTT.

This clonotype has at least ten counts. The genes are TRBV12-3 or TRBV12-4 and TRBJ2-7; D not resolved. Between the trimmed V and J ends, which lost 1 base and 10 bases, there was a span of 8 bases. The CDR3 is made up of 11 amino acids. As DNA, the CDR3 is TGTGCCAGCAGTTTAGGGGATAGCCAGTACTTC. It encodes CASSLGDSQYF.

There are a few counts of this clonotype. The CDR3 DNA reads TGTGCCACCAGCAGAGGAGGGCAGGGTCATCAGCCCCAGCATTTT. Its translation: CATSRGGQGHQPQHF. The genes are TRBV15 and TRBJ1-5; tentative D call: TRBD1 (5 bases). CDR3 length: 15 amino acids. V lost 1 base and J lost 5, with 12 bases in between. The V gene's germline CDR1 is LNHNV and CDR2 YYDKDF (reference sequence).